This is a list of T cell receptor beta chains from one sample in a study of blood T cell repertoires in COVID-19. Assay: immunoSEQ multiplex PCR; the TCRdb copy retains only in-frame clones and omits some. Here the sample spans fewer than 150,000 clones, about 80% being singletons. The sequencing sample was made of peripheral blood. These TCRs come from a human donor in a cohort sampled during active COVID-19. CDR3s include the opening cysteine and the closing phenylalanine or tryptophan. The order of the fields is D gene, clone size, J gene, V gene, CDR3 DNA, CDR3 protein. A D gene is named only where the DNA matches it firmly. Rows may omit the clone size; those that give it use once, few, many or a size class.

>TRBD1|few|TRBJ2-7|TRBV7-9
TGTGCCAGCAGCTCCTGGGACAGAATGACCTACGAGCAGTACTTC
CASSSWDRMTYEQYF
>TRBD2|.|TRBJ2-1|TRBV11-2
TGTGCCAGCCGACTAGCGGGAGGGAACAATGAGCAGTTCTTC
CASRLAGGNNEQFF
>.|.|TRBJ2-5|TRBV3-1/TRBV3-2
TGTGCCAGCAGCATTCTAGGAGAGACCCAGTACTTC
CASSILGETQYF
>TRBD1|.|TRBJ1-5|TRBV30
TGTGCCTGGAGTTCGACAGGGCCTCAGCCCCAGCATTTT
CAWSSTGPQPQHF
>TRBD2|.|TRBJ2-7|TRBV15
TGTGCCACCAGCACTAGCGGGGGAGAGGCCGAGCAGTACTTC
CATSTSGGEAEQYF
>TRBD1|once|TRBJ1-5|TRBV19
TGTGCCAGTAGTGGGGGACAGTCACCGACTCAGCCCCAGCATTTT
CASSGGQSPTQPQHF
>.|.|TRBJ2-1|TRBV5-1
TGCGCCAGCGGCTCGGAGGCGGATGGGAATGAGCAGTTCTTC
CASGSEADGNEQFF
>.|.|TRBJ1-1|TRBV7-2
TGTGCCAGCAGCGACCCCGGACAGGAAGCTTTCTTT
CASSDPGQEAFF
>TRBD2|.|TRBJ2-1|TRBV9
TGTGCCAGCAGCTTTAGACTAGCGGGGGTCAATGAGCAGTTCTTC
CASSFRLAGVNEQFF
>TRBD2|.|TRBJ2-3|TRBV5-1
TGCGCCAGCAGCTCGGGACTAGCGGGGGGGATGGCAGATACGCAGTATTTT
CASSSGLAGGMADTQYF
>.|once|TRBJ2-7|TRBV19
TGTGCCAGTAGTATCGAAGGGAGGTCGAGCGAGCAGTACTTC
CASSIEGRSSEQYF
>.|.|TRBJ1-4|TRBV5-1
TGCGCCAGCAGCTTGGCCGCGCTACAGGGATTAGAAAAACTGTTTTTT
CASSLAALQGLEKLFF
>TRBD2|.|TRBJ2-5|TRBV7-8
TGTGCCAGCAGCCGACTAGCGGTTCAAGAGACCCAGTACTTC
CASSRLAVQETQYF
>TRBD1|few|TRBJ2-7|TRBV5-1
TGCGCCAGCATCCCTGAACTAGGACAGGGGGACTACGAGCAGTACTTC
CASIPELGQGDYEQYF
>TRBD2|.|TRBJ2-3|TRBV24-1
TGTGCCACCAGTGACCCCAGACTAGCAGGCACAGATACGCAGTATTTT
CATSDPRLAGTDTQYF
>.|few|TRBJ1-5|TRBV2
TGTGCCAGCAGTGAGATGGGGGGGCAGCCCCAGCATTTT
CASSEMGGQPQHF
>TRBD1|.|TRBJ2-5|TRBV9
TGTGCCTCCCAACCGGGACAGGGGGGAGGAGAGACCCAGTACTTC
CASQPGQGGGETQYF
>.|once|TRBJ1-6|TRBV30
TGTGCCTGGAGGAGGAGGCAATCACCCCTCCACTTT
CAWRRRQSPLHF
>.|.|TRBJ1-1|TRBV3-1/TRBV3-2
TGTGCCAGCAGCCCCGGGGAGGGGGTGAACACTGAAGCTTTCTTT
CASSPGEGVNTEAFF
>.|large|TRBJ1-2|TRBV6-5
TGTGCCAGCAGCCTGAAGGACAGTTACTATGGCTACACCTTC
CASSLKDSYYGYTF
>TRBD1|.|TRBJ1-4|TRBV7-9
TGTGCCAGCAGCCTTGGACAGGCAACTAATGAAAAACTGTTTTTT
CASSLGQATNEKLFF
>.|.|TRBJ2-7|TRBV6-1
TGTGCCAGCAGTGAAGCAGGGGCGTTAACCTACGAGCAGTACTTC
CASSEAGALTYEQYF
>.|.|TRBJ1-2|TRBV27
TGTGCCAGCACTCAAGCCCCAGAAGGGGCGCTTACCTTC
CASTQAPEGALTF
>TRBD1|.|TRBJ1-1|TRBV25-1
TGTGCCAGCAGTGAATATGGCAGGGGGCGTACTGAAGCTTTCTTT
CASSEYGRGRTEAFF
>TRBD1|.|TRBJ2-7|TRBV5-4
TGTGCCAGCAGCGAGGGACAGACCAATTCCTACGAGCAGTACTTC
CASSEGQTNSYEQYF
>TRBD1|.|TRBJ2-1|TRBV5-6
TGTGCCAGCAGCCCTGACAGGGCGCCATACAATGAGCAGTTCTTC
CASSPDRAPYNEQFF
>.|.|TRBJ1-2|TRBV6-5
TGTGCCAGCAGTTATAGCGGGGGGCGATATGGCTACACCTTC
CASSYSGGRYGYTF
>.|.|TRBJ1-5|TRBV30
TGTGCCTGGAGTGTCGGGGGCAATCAGCCCCAGCATTTT
CAWSVGGNQPQHF
>TRBD2|.|TRBJ2-4|TRBV7-9
TGTGCCAGCAGCTTTACCGGACTAGCGGTAGCCAAAAACATTCAGTACTTC
CASSFTGLAVAKNIQYF
>TRBD2|.|TRBJ2-3|TRBV11-2
TGTGCCAGCAGGTCCCAAAGCGGGGGCCCAGATACGCAGTATTTT
CASRSQSGGPDTQYF
>TRBD2|.|TRBJ2-1|TRBV6-2/TRBV6-3
TGTGCCAGCAGTCTCCCTAGCGGGACTAGCGTCTACAATGAGCAGTTCTTC
CASSLPSGTSVYNEQFF
>TRBD2|.|TRBJ2-3|TRBV30
TGTGCCTGGAGTGTACTCTCGCTAGCGGGGGGCCGGGATACGCAGTATTTT
CAWSVLSLAGGRDTQYF
>TRBD1|.|TRBJ2-2|TRBV9
TGTGCCAGCAGCGCGGGACAGGGGTACGGGGAGCTGTTTTTT
CASSAGQGYGELFF
>.|.|TRBJ1-2|TRBV7-3
TGTGCCAGCAGCCTCGGCGGTGACTATGGCTACACCTTC
CASSLGGDYGYTF
>.|.|TRBJ1-3|TRBV30
TGTGCCTGGAGTGCACGGGTTCAGGGGACCTCTGGAAACACCATATATTTT
CAWSARVQGTSGNTIYF
>TRBD2|few|TRBJ2-6|TRBV11-2
TGTGCCAGCAGCTTAGATCGGACTAGCGGGGCCGGGGCCAACGTCCTGACTTTC
CASSLDRTSGAGANVLTF
>TRBD1|.|TRBJ1-4|TRBV29-1
TGCAGCGTTGATTGGTCAGGGGGGGAAAAACTGTTTTTT
CSVDWSGGEKLFF
>.|few|TRBJ1-2|TRBV7-9
TGTGCCAGCAGCTTACAGGGTAGCTATGGCTACACCTTC
CASSLQGSYGYTF
>TRBD2|once|TRBJ2-3|TRBV10-1
TGCGCCAGCAGTGAGGATGTAGCGGGGGGGCCGACAGATACGCAGTATTTT
CASSEDVAGGPTDTQYF
>.|.|TRBJ2-1|TRBV6-6
TGTGCCAGCAGTTACGAGGTGGGTGAGCAGTTCTTC
CASSYEVGEQFF
>.|.|TRBJ1-3|TRBV3-1/TRBV3-2
TGTGCCAGCAGCCTTGGGGCGGCTGGAAACACCATATATTTT
CASSLGAAGNTIYF
>TRBD1|.|TRBJ2-1|TRBV18
TGTGCCAGCTCACCACCGATGGGACAGGGCCCCAACAATGAGCAGTTCTTC
CASSPPMGQGPNNEQFF
>.|.|TRBJ1-2|TRBV24-1
TGTGCCACTGACAGTGGGTATGGCTACACCTTC
CATDSGYGYTF
>TRBD1|.|TRBJ2-7|TRBV30
TGTGCCTGGAGTGGACTGGGACAGAGCTCCTACGAGCAGTACTTC
CAWSGLGQSSYEQYF
>TRBD2|.|TRBJ2-7|TRBV6-5
TGTGCCAGCAGTTACAGGCGGGAGTACTACGAGCAGTACTTC
CASSYRREYYEQYF
>.|.|TRBJ2-3|TRBV3-1/TRBV3-2
TGTGCCAGCAGCCAGCGTAGGGACTCCGATACGCAGTATTTT
CASSQRRDSDTQYF
>.|.|TRBJ2-2|TRBV28
TGTGCCAGCAGTCCCCTGAGGAGTTACGGGGAGCTGTTTTTT
CASSPLRSYGELFF
>.|.|TRBJ1-5|TRBV2
TGTGCCAGCAGTGAGGTAGGAGGAGTGAGCAATCAGCCCCAGCATTTT
CASSEVGGVSNQPQHF
>.|.|TRBJ1-6|TRBV6-1
TGTGCCAGCAGTGAAATAGGGGTGGGGATATATAATTCACCCCTCCACTTT
CASSEIGVGIYNSPLHF
>.|once|TRBJ1-5|TRBV19
TGTGCCAGTTTTGCGCCGCGTAGCAATCAGCCCCAGCATTTT
CASFAPRSNQPQHF
>TRBD1|.|TRBJ2-2|TRBV19
TGTGCCAGTAGTGTTCAGGGGGCCGGGGAGCTGTTTTTT
CASSVQGAGELFF
>.|.|TRBJ2-3|TRBV9
TGTGCCAGCAGCGTAGGGGCAACAACTAGCACAGATACGCAGTATTTT
CASSVGATTSTDTQYF
>.|.|TRBJ1-5|TRBV19
TGTGCCAGTAGCTCAACGGGGGATCAGCCCCAGCATTTT
CASSSTGDQPQHF
>TRBD1|.|TRBJ1-5|TRBV29-1
TGCAGCGTCCCCGGGACAGAGAGCAATCAGCCCCAGCATTTT
CSVPGTESNQPQHF
>TRBD1|.|TRBJ1-6|TRBV5-6
TGTGCCAGCAGCTTGTCCCAGGGGGGCAATTCACCCCTCCACTTT
CASSLSQGGNSPLHF
>.|.|TRBJ1-3|TRBV3-1/TRBV3-2
TGTGCCAGCAGCCCCCTCACAGGGCTCTCTGGAAACACCATATATTTT
CASSPLTGLSGNTIYF
>TRBD2|.|TRBJ2-7|TRBV30
TGTGCCTGGAACCCCGGGACTAGCCCGTACGAGCAGTACTTC
CAWNPGTSPYEQYF
>.|.|TRBJ1-1|TRBV10-2
TGCGCCAGCAGGGGGCTGAACACTGAAGCTTTCTTT
CASRGLNTEAFF
>.|.|TRBJ1-4|TRBV29-1
TGCAGCGCTCCGGGGATTAATGAAAAACTGTTTTTT
CSAPGINEKLFF